These 21 T cell receptor beta chains came from one sample sequenced in a study of neurological immune-mediated disorders. TCRdb re-analysed the 5' RACE reads in MiXCR, keeping a single row per CDR3 protein. The sample has tens of thousands of distinct CDR3 sequences; about 9.7% are singletons. The source material was PBMCs. These receptors all stem from a man aged 45-65 years in good health.

This clonotype occurred many times. This rearrangement joins TRBV28 to TRBJ1-4; no reliable D call. The CDR3 spans 15 residues. Trimming removed 5 bases at V and 2 bases at J, with 12 bases between. Per the germline V gene, CDR1 is MDHEN and CDR2 is SYDVKM. This CDR3 reads CASSRGRVTNEKLFF. The CDR3 DNA reads TGTGCCAGCAGTAGAGGGAGGGTTACTAATGAAAAACTGTTTTTT.

This clonotype was picked up many times. The genes are TRBV27 and TRBJ2-7; 10 bases fit TRBD1. The V and J ends lost 3 bases and 4 bases, in that order; junction bases with no gene match: 3. Looked up from germline, CDR1 is MNHEY and CDR2 is SMNVEV (reference sequence). This CDR3 region has 14 residues. For the CDR3, the DNA is TGTGCCAGCAGTTTCGGACAGGGGGTTTACGAGCAGTACTTC. Its protein product is CASSFGQGVYEQYF.

This clonotype was recorded many times. The chain combines TRBV20-1 with TRBJ2-2; 8 bases are a match to TRBD2. CDR3 length: 16 residues. V lost 2 bases and J lost 6; bases outside the gene matches: 11. Per the germline V gene, CDR1 is DFQATT and CDR2 is SNEGSKA (reference sequence). The CDR3 loop is CSARSGGGRQAGELFF. DNA for the CDR3: TGCAGTGCTAGATCGGGAGGGGGAAGGCAGGCCGGGGAGCTGTTTTTT.

This clonotype was seen ten or more times. The chain joins TRBV28 to TRBJ2-1; perhaps TRBD2 as D (7 bases). Germline CDR1 MDHEN, CDR2 SYDVKM. V lost 7 bases to trimming and J lost 7 bases, with 26 bases between them. This CDR3 is built from 17 residues. The chain's CDR3 is CASTGAEGGGSRNEQFF. CDR3 bases: TGTGCCAGCACCGGGGCCGAGGGAGGGGGTAGTCGTAATGAGCAGTTCTTC.

The sample holds many counts of this clonotype. V gene TRBV20-1 combines with J gene TRBJ2-1, with unresolved D. CDR3 length: 14 amino acids. Germline V gene data show CDR1 as DFQATT and CDR2 as SNEGSKA (reference sequence). With 5 bases removed from V and 1 base from J, the gap between germline ends came to 12 bases. In nucleotides, the CDR3 is TGCAGTGCTGAGGCCTATGGGTCCTACAATGAGCAGTTCTTC. It yields the protein CSAEAYGSYNEQFF.

This clonotype was picked up many times. CDR3 protein: CASSVSGKNYEQYF. The CDR3 region has the DNA TGTGCCAGCAGCGTTAGCGGGAAGAACTACGAGCAGTACTTC. V is TRBV12-3 or TRBV12-4 and J is TRBJ2-7, with 8 bases that match TRBD2. This CDR3 region has 14 residues. V lost 6 bases, J lost 3 bases, and 7 bases stayed unmatched.

A few counts support this clonotype. This may be a read error: a much more frequent sequence differs by one nucleotide. The chain carries TRBV7-9 and TRBJ1-4, with TRBD1 matching over 7 bases. The trim removed 4 bases at V and 6 bases at J, leaving 8 bases unmatched. Germline-derived CDR1 and CDR2 are SEHNR and FQNEAQ (reference sequence). The CDR3 is 15 residues long. CDR3 loop: CASSSATGFDEKLFF. The CDR3 nucleotides read TGTGCCAGCAGCTCAGCGACAGGGTTTGATGAAAAACTGTTTTTT.

CDR3: CASSASGLAGVETQYF. The CDR3 nucleotides are TGTGCCAGTAGTGCCTCGGGACTAGCGGGAGTGGAGACCCAGTACTTC. This chain connects TRBV19 to TRBJ2-5, with 14 bases that match TRBD2. The germline V gene has CDR1 LNHDA and CDR2 SQIVND (reference sequence). The CDR3 is 16 residues long. The J segment lost 5 bases and the V segment lost 5 bases, leaving 7 bases of the junction unmatched. Combining the CDR3 with reference TRBV19 and TRBJ2-5 gives the whole variable domain DGGITQSPKYLFRKEGQNVTLSCEQNLNHDAMYWYRQDPGQGLRLIYYSQIVNDFQKGDIAEGYSVSREKKESFPLTVTSAQKNPTAFYLCASSASGLAGVETQYFGPGTRLLVL.

This clonotype was recorded at least ten times. CDR3: CSATDRGTGELFF. Written as DNA, the CDR3 is TGCAGTGCTACGGACAGGGGGACCGGGGAGCTGTTTTTT. This sequence joins TRBV20-1 and TRBJ2-2; TRBD1 matches at 10 bases. CDR1 DFQATT and CDR2 SNEGSKA come from the germline V gene (reference sequence). Trimming took 4 bases from V and 5 from J; bases not matched to a gene: 1. The CDR3 has 13 amino acids.

This clonotype was found many times. The chain links TRBV28 to TRBJ2-3; TRBD2 agrees at 10 bases. The junction had 2 bases not matched to a gene; V was cut back by 6 bases and J by 2 bases. CDR3 length equals 14 residues. Germline V CDR1 and CDR2: MDHEN, SYDVKM. CDR3 in amino acids: CASSLAGVTDTQYF. CDR3 coding DNA: TGTGCCAGCAGCCTAGCGGGGGTCACAGATACGCAGTATTTT.

This clonotype appeared many times. This chain joins TRBV20-1 and TRBJ2-3; 12 bases map to TRBD2. Looked up from germline, CDR1 is DFQATT and CDR2 is SNEGSKA (reference sequence). The CDR3 spans 14 residues. Unmatched junction bases numbered 5, after V lost 6 bases and J lost 4 bases. The CDR3 reads CSARLAGAPDTQYF. The CDR3, as DNA: TGCAGTGCCAGACTAGCGGGAGCCCCAGATACGCAGTATTTT.

This clonotype appeared many times. The rearrangement links TRBV12-3 or TRBV12-4 to TRBJ2-1; no reliable D call. V gave up 4 bases and J gave up 5 bases, with 18 bases separating them. The CDR3 is 16 amino acids. In nucleotides, the CDR3 is TGTGCCAGCAGTTCCTCGACGTATTTTCCGGACAATGAGCAGTTCTTC. The encoded protein is CASSSSTYFPDNEQFF.

The sample holds many counts of this clonotype. The chain is built from TRBV5-1 and TRBJ2-3; 8 bases match TRBD1. CDR1 and CDR2 from the germline V gene are SGHRS and YFSETQ. Losses at the gene ends were 4 bases for V and 2 bases for J; bases not matched to a gene: 6. The CDR3 contains 15 residues. CDR3 protein: CASSVNRGSTDTQYF. Written as DNA, the CDR3 is TGCGCCAGCAGCGTAAACAGGGGGTCCACAGATACGCAGTATTTT.

This clonotype was counted at least ten times. The chain is built from TRBV5-5 and TRBJ2-3; 7 positions match TRBD2. Germline-derived CDR1 and CDR2 are SGHKS and YYEKEE (reference sequence). Unmatched junction bases numbered 6, after V lost 0 bases and J lost 2 bases. This CDR3 is built from 16 residues. This CDR3 reads CASSLAGGINTDTQYF. The CDR3 nucleotides read TGTGCCAGCAGCTTGGCCGGGGGGATTAACACAGATACGCAGTATTTT.

The chain joins TRBV5-1 to TRBJ2-1; perhaps TRBD2 as D (6 bases). CDR3 length equals 14 residues. Trimming took off 0 bases at V and 4 bases at J, with 8 bases between the two ends. Germline V CDR1 and CDR2: SGHRS, YFSETQ. CDR3 sequence reads: CASSLVGGYNEQFF. CDR3 nucleotides: TGCGCCAGCAGCTTGGTGGGGGGATACAATGAGCAGTTCTTC.

In its sample, this clonotype was seen many times. This chain joins TRBV3-1 and TRBJ2-4; 8 bases are shared with TRBD2. This CDR3 spans 17 amino acids. Germline V gene sequence: CDR1 LGHDT, CDR2 YNNKEL (reference sequence). V was pared by 0 bases and J by 4 bases, with 8 bases of the junction left unmatched. This chain's CDR3 is CASSQDVVAGSKNIQYF. The CDR3 region has the DNA TGTGCCAGCAGCCAAGATGTAGTAGCGGGGTCTAAAAACATTCAGTACTTC.

The chain has TRBV9 and TRBJ2-7; 7 nucleotides align to TRBD2. Germline CDR1 and CDR2: SGDLS and YYNGEE. The V and J ends lost 0 bases and 2 bases, in that order; junction bases with no gene match: 2. The CDR3 length is 14 residues. The CDR3 bases are TGTGCCAGCAGCGTAGGGCTAGCGGCCTACGAGCAGTACTTC. Its protein product is CASSVGLAAYEQYF.

This clonotype was recorded at least ten times. CDR3 sequence reads: CSAGRTEGKETQYF. For the CDR3, the DNA is TGCAGTGCGGGGAGGACAGAGGGGAAGGAGACCCAGTACTTC. The rearrangement uses TRBV20-1 and TRBJ2-5; D is possibly TRBD1 or TRBD2 (6 bases each). Germline values: CDR1 DFQATT, CDR2 SNEGSKA (reference sequence). The CDR3 length is 14 residues. V lost 6 bases, J lost 5 bases, and 19 bases lay in between.

On this clonotype itself: A much larger clone is a single base away; this may be a read error. The rearrangement joins TRBV7-6 to TRBJ2-2; tentatively, D is TRBD1 (5 bases). Trimming pared 9 bases from V and 3 bases from J, leaving 11 bases between. Germline loops: CDR1 SGHVS, CDR2 FNYEAQ. This CDR3 has 13 amino acids. As DNA, the CDR3 is TGTGCCAGAAGATCCAGGGACACCGGGGAGCTGTTTTTT. This codes for CARRSRDTGELFF.

The sample holds many counts of this clonotype. The chain couples TRBV18 to TRBJ2-4; maybe TRBD1 (5 bases). The CDR3 is 12 amino acids. Between the trimmed V and J ends, which lost 5 bases and 5 bases, there was a span of 7 bases. CDR1 is KGHSH and CDR2 is LQKENI in the germline V gene. The CDR3 sequence: CASSKQENIQYF. The CDR3, as DNA: TGTGCCAGCTCAAAACAGGAAAACATTCAGTACTTC.

This clonotype was seen a few times. The chain links TRBV20-1 to TRBJ2-3; D call uncertain. Germline assignment: CDR1 DFQATT and CDR2 SNEGSKA (reference sequence). Trimming took off 5 bases at V and 1 base at J, with 13 bases between the two ends. CDR3 length equals 14 residues. The CDR3 sequence is CSAPNRLGTDTQYF. Here the CDR3 DNA reads TGCAGTGCTCCGAACCGGTTGGGCACAGATACGCAGTATTTT.